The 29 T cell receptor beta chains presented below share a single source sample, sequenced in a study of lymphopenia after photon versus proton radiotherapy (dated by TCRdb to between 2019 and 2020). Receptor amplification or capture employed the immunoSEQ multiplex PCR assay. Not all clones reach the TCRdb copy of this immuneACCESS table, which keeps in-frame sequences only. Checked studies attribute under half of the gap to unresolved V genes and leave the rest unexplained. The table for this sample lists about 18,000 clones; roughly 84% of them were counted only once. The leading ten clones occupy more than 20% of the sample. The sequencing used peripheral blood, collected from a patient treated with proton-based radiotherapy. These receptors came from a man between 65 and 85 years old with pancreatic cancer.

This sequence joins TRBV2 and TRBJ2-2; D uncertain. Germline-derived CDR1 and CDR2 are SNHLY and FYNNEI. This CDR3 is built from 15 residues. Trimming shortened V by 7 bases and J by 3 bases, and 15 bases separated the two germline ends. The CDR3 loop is CASIGPQPDTGELFF. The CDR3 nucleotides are TGTGCCAGCATAGGGCCTCAACCTGACACCGGGGAGCTGTTTTTT.

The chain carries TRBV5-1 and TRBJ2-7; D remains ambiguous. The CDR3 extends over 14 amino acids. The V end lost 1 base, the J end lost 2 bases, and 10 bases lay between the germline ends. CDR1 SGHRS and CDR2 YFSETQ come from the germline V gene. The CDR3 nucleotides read TGCGCCAGCAGCTTGACAGATCCACCCTACGAGCAGTACTTC. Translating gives CASSLTDPPYEQYF.

CDR3 sequence reads: CASSFVTGSHREQYF. In DNA, the CDR3 is TGTGCCAGCAGCTTCGTAACAGGGAGTCACCGCGAGCAGTACTTC. The chain recombines TRBV11-2 with TRBJ2-7, with TRBD1 as a possible D gene (6 bases). Germline V gene lookup returns CDR1 SGHAT and CDR2 FQNNGV. Trimming stripped 3 bases from V and 6 bases from J, with 18 bases between. This CDR3 region has 15 residues.

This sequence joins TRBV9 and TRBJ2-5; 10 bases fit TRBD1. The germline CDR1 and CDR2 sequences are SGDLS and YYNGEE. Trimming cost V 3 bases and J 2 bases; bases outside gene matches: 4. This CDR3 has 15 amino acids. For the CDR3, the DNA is TGTGCCAGCAGCGGACAGGGGGCGCTTCAAGAGACCCAGTACTTC. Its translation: CASSGQGALQETQYF.

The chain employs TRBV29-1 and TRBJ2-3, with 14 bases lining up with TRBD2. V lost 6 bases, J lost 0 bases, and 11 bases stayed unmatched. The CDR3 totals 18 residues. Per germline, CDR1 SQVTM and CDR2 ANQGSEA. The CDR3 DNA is TGCAGCGTCGTAGGACTAGCGGGGGGCGAAGATAGCACAGATACGCAGTATTTT. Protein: CSVVGLAGGEDSTDTQYF.

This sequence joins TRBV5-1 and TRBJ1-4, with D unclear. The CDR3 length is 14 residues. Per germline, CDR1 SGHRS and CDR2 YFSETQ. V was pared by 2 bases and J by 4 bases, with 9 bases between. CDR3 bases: TGCGCCAGCAGCTTAGGACGGATTAATGAAAAACTGTTTTTT. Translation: CASSLGRINEKLFF. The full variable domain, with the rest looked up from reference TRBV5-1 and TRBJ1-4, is KAGVTQTPRYLIKTRGQQVTLSCSPISGHRSVSWYQQTPGQGLQFLFEYFSETQRNKGNFPGRFSGRQFSNSRSEMNVSTLELGDSALYLCASSLGRINEKLFFGSGTQLSVL.

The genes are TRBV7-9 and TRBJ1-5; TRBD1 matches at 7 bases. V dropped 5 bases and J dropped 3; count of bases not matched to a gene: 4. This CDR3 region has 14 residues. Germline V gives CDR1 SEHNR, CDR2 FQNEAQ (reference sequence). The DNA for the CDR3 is TGTGCCAGCAGCCGCGGACAGGTCAATCAGCCCCAGCATTTT. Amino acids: CASSRGQVNQPQHF.

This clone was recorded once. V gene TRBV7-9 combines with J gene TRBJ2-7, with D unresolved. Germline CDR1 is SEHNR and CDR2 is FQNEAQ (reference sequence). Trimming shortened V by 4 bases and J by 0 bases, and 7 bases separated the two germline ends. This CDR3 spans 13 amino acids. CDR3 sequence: CASSSRASYEQYF. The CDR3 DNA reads TGTGCCAGCAGCTCTCGGGCCTCCTACGAGCAGTACTTC.

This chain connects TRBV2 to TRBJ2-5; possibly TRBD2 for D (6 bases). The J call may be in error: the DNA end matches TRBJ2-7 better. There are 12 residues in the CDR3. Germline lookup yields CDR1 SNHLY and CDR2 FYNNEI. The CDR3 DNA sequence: TGTGCCATTCTGGGACTCTTTTTCGAGCAGTACTTC. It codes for CAILGLFFEQYF.

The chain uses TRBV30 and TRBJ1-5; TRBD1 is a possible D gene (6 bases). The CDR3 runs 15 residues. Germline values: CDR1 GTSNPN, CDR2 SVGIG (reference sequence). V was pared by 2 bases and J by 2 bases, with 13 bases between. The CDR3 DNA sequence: TGTGCCTGGAGTCTCTTACAGGGCGGCAATCAGCCCCAGCATTTT. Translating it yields CAWSLLQGGNQPQHF.

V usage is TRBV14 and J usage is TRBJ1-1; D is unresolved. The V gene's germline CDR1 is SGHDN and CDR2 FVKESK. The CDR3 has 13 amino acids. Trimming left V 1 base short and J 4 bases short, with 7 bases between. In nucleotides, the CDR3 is TGTGCCAGCAGCCAAGTAAGGACCACTGAAGCTTTCTTT. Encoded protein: CASSQVRTTEAFF.

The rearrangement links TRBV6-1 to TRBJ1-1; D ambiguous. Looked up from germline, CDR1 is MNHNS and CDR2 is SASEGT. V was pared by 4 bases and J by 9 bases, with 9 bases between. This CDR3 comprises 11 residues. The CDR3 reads CASSAPSKAFF. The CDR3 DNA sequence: TGTGCCAGCAGTGCCCCCTCTAAAGCTTTCTTT.

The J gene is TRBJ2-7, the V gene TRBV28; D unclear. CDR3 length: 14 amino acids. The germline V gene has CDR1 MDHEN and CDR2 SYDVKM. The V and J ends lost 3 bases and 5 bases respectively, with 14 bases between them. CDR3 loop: CASSFGSLLDEQYF. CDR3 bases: TGTGCCAGCAGTTTTGGGTCCCTCCTTGACGAGCAGTACTTC.

The CDR3 DNA sequence: TGTGCCAGCAGCTTGGAGAGAGACTTCTCTGGGGCCAACGTCCTGACTTTC. The encoded protein is CASSLERDFSGANVLTF. The chain recombines TRBV5-5 with TRBJ2-6; D gene uncertain. With 0 bases removed from V and 0 bases from J, the gap between germline ends came to 10 bases. The germline V gene encodes CDR1 SGHKS and CDR2 YYEKEE (reference sequence). The CDR3 covers 17 residues.

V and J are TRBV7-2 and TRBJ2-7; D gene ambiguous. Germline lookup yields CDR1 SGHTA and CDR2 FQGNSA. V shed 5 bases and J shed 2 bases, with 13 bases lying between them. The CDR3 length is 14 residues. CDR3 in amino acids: CASSAGSLAYEQYF. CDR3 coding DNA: TGTGCCAGCAGCGCCGGGTCACTGGCCTACGAGCAGTACTTC. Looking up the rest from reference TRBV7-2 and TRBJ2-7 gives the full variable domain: GAGVSQSPSNKVTEKGKDVELRCDPISGHTALYWYRQSLGQGLEFLIYFQGNSAPDKSGLPSDRFSAERTGGSVSTLTIQRTQQEDSAVYLCASSAGSLAYEQYFGPGTRLTVT.

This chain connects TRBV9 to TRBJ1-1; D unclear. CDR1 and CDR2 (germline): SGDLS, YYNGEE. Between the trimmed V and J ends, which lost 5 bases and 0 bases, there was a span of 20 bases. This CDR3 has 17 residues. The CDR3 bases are TGTGCCAGCAGTTTTAATCCCAGCCCGGGTATGAACACTGAAGCTTTCTTT. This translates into CASSFNPSPGMNTEAFF.

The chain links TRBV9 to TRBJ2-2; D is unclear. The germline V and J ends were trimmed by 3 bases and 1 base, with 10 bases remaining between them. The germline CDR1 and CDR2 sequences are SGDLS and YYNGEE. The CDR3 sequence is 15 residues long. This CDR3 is CASSGGPLNTGELFF. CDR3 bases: TGTGCCAGCAGCGGGGGTCCTCTGAACACCGGGGAGCTGTTTTTT.

The CDR3 sequence: CASSLGWHGRGGNEQFF. The CDR3 DNA follows: TGTGCCAGCAGCTTAGGCTGGCACGGAAGAGGGGGCAATGAGCAGTTCTTC. The genes are TRBV7-3 and TRBJ2-1; D is perhaps TRBD1 (6 bases). Per germline, CDR1 SGHTA and CDR2 FQGTGA. The CDR3 contains 17 residues. Trimming cost V 2 bases and J 6 bases, with 20 bases left between them.

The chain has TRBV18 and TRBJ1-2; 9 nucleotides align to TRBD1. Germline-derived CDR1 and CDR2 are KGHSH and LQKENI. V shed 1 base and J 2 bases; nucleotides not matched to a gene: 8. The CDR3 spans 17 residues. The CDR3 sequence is CASSPRGGTGINYGYTF. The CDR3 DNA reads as TGTGCCAGCTCACCACGGGGGGGGACAGGGATAAACTATGGCTACACCTTC.

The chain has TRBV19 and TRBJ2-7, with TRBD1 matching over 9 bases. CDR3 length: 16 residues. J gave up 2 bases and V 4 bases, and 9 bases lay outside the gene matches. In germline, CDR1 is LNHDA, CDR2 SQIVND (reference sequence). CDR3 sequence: CASSTPGQGPPYEQYF. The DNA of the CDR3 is TGTGCCAGTAGTACCCCGGGACAGGGTCCGCCCTACGAGCAGTACTTC.

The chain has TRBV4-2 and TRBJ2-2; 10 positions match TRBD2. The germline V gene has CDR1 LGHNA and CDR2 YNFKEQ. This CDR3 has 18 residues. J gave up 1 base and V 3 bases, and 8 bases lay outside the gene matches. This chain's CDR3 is CASSHAFLAGGNTGELFF. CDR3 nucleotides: TGTGCCAGCAGCCACGCATTCTTAGCGGGGGGGAACACCGGGGAGCTGTTTTTT.

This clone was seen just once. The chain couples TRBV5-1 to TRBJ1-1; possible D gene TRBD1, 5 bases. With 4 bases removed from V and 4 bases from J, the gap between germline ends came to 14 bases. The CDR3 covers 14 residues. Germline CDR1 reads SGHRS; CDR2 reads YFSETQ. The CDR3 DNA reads TGCGCCAGCAGCGGAGGGACGGTGGGCACTGAAGCTTTCTTT. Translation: CASSGGTVGTEAFF.

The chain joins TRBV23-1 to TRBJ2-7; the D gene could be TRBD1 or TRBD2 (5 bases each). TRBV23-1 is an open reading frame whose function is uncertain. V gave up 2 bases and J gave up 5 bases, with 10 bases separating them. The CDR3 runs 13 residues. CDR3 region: CASSQAQGDEQYF. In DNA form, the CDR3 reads TGCGCCAGCAGTCAAGCTCAGGGAGACGAGCAGTACTTC.

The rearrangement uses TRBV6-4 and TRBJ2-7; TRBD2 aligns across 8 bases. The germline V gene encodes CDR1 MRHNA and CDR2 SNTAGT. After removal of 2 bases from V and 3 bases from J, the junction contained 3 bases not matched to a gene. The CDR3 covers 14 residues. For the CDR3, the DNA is TGTGCCAGCAGTGACCGGGCGGGAGGCTACGAGCAGTACTTC. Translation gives CASSDRAGGYEQYF.

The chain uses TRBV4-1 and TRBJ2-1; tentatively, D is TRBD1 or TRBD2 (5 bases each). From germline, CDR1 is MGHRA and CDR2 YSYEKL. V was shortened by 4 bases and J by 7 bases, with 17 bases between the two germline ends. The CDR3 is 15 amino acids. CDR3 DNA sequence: TGCGCCAGCAGCCGCGTGGGACGCACTGGGAATGAGCAGTTCTTC. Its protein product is CASSRVGRTGNEQFF.

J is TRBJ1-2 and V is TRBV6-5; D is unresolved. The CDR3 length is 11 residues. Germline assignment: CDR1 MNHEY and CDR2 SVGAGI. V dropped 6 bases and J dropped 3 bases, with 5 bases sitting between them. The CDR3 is CASSDYYGYTF. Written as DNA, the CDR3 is TGTGCCAGCAGCGATTACTATGGCTACACCTTC.

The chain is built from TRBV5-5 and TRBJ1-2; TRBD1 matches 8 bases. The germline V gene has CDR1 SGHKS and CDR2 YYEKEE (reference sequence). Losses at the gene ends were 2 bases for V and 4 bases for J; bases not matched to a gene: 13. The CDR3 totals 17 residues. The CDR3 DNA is TGTGCCAGCAGCTTACTCTGGGACAGGCCGATCTCCTATGGCTACACCTTC. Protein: CASSLLWDRPISYGYTF.

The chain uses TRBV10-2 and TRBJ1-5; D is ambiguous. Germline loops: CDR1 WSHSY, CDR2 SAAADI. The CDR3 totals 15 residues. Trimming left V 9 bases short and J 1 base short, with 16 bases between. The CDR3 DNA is TGCGCCAGTTCATTCGGGATAATGAGCAATCAGCCCCAGCATTTT. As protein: CASSFGIMSNQPQHF.

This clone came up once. The CDR3 DNA reads as TGTGCCAGCAGCGTATTCCCAGGCACAGATACGCAGTATTTT. Translation gives CASSVFPGTDTQYF. The chain employs TRBV9 and TRBJ2-3; D call uncertain. Germline V gene lookup returns CDR1 SGDLS and CDR2 YYNGEE. The CDR3 has 14 residues. The germline V and J ends were trimmed by 1 base and 1 base, with 7 bases remaining between them.